This T cell receptor beta chain was sequenced during a study of human T cells and chemical hapten exposure. Overall study results and limits: TCRs above 1 in 1000 frequency did not change with DPC sensitization.

TCRdb ran MiXCR on the RACE reads and lists one entry per CDR3 protein. The sample contains about 57,000 distinct CDR3 sequences, about 9% of which appear only once. Concerning this clonotype itself: Its target is not known.

Deletions cut 3 bases from V and 12 bases from J, with 14 bases between. The CDR3 is 11 residues long. Germline-derived CDR1 and CDR2 are GTSNPN and SVGIG (reference sequence). The time point is: patch test 1, 2 weeks after DPC sensitization. Treatment of the sample: therapeutic diphenylcyclopropenone sensitization with weekly scalp DPC. The source was whole blood, collected in connection with sensitization to the hapten diphenylcyclopropenone (DPC). The chain joins TRBV30 to TRBJ1-2; no clear D. The TCR originated in a woman aged 40-49 years with alopecia areata. Some clones in this sample may be carry-over from other donors' samples. CDR3 loop: CAWSLVERHTF. The CDR3 nucleotides read TGTGCCTGGAGCCTCGTAGAGCGTCACACCTTC.